These 29 T cell receptor beta chains originate from one sample sequenced in a study of control samples from healthy donors and cancer patients. The assay was immunoSEQ multiplex PCR, and TCRdb's table has in-frame clones only and misses some. Counted here are roughly 120,000 clones, about 88% occurring once; the ten biggest clones make up 2.3%. The sequenced material came from blood. The receptors were sampled from a woman in her 70s in good health.

The chain uses TRBV5-4 and TRBJ1-3; the D is unclear. Germline assignment: CDR1 SGHNT and CDR2 YYREEE (reference sequence). V was shortened by 1 base and J by 4 bases, with 9 bases between the two germline ends. CDR3 length: 14 residues. CDR3 in amino acids: CASSLWAEGNTIYF. The CDR3 nucleotides are TGTGCCAGCAGCTTGTGGGCGGAAGGAAACACCATATATTTT. Based on the CDR3 plus reference TRBV5-4 and TRBJ1-3, the full variable domain is ETGVTQSPTHLIKTRGQQVTLRCSSQSGHNTVSWYQQALGQGPQFIFQYYREEENGRGNFPPRFSGLQFPNYSSELNVNALELDDSALYLCASSLWAEGNTIYFGEGSWLTVV.

This chain uses TRBV14 with TRBJ2-7; TRBD2 agrees at 12 bases. CDR1 is SGHDN and CDR2 is FVKESK in the germline V gene. This CDR3 is built from 15 residues. J was trimmed by 4 bases and V by 4 bases; bases with no gene match: 5. In DNA, the CDR3 is TGTGCCAGCAGCCCTCTAGCGGGGGGGCCATACGAGCAGTACTTC. It specifies CASSPLAGGPYEQYF.

V gene TRBV6-5 combines with J gene TRBJ1-1; 7 bases agree with TRBD1. The germline V gene encodes CDR1 MNHEY and CDR2 SVGAGI. The junction had 6 bases not matched to a gene; V was cut back by 6 bases and J by 5 bases. The CDR3 has 13 amino acids. This chain's CDR3 is CASSLTGDTEAFF. In DNA form, the CDR3 reads TGTGCCAGCAGCCTAACAGGGGATACTGAAGCTTTCTTT.

This chain connects TRBV11-3 to TRBJ2-2; D is unresolved. Germline V gene lookup returns CDR1 SGHNT and CDR2 YENEEA. V was trimmed by 1 base and J by 6 bases, leaving 3 bases between them. This CDR3 spans 12 amino acids. The CDR3 nucleotides are TGTGCCAGCAGCTTAGGCGCCGGGGAGCTGTTTTTT. Protein product: CASSLGAGELFF.

The gene calls are TRBV10-3 and TRBJ2-7, with TRBD1 identical over 10 bases. The J segment lost 5 bases and the V segment lost 10 bases, leaving 11 bases of the junction unmatched. CDR1 and CDR2 from the germline V gene are ENHRY and SYGVKD. The CDR3 is 14 residues long. CDR3: CATVGSDRGDEQYF. CDR3 nucleotide sequence: TGTGCCACGGTGGGGTCGGACAGGGGGGACGAGCAGTACTTC.

This sequence joins TRBV29-1 and TRBJ1-2, with 7 bases identical to TRBD1. This CDR3 region has 16 residues. V was pared by 4 bases and J by 4 bases, with 15 bases of the junction left unmatched. The germline gives CDR1 SQVTM, CDR2 ANQGSEA. The CDR3 DNA is TGCAGCGTTGTGGCCCCACTTGAACAGGGGCCCTATGGCTACACCTTC. Translation: CSVVAPLEQGPYGYTF. The whole variable domain, filled in from reference TRBV29-1 and TRBJ1-2, reads SAVISQKPSRDICQRGTSLTIQCQVDSQVTMMFWYRQQPGQSLTLIATANQGSEATYESGFVIDKFPISRPNLTFSTLTVSNMSPEDSSIYLCSVVAPLEQGPYGYTFGSGTRLTVV.

The chain has TRBV12-3 or TRBV12-4 and TRBJ2-5; D gene ambiguous. The CDR3 has 12 residues. Between the trimmed V and J ends, which lost 5 bases and 5 bases, there was a span of 9 bases. The CDR3 DNA follows: TGTGCCAGCAGTCGAGATGGGGAGACCCAGTACTTC. Translated: CASSRDGETQYF.

The chain couples TRBV7-9 to TRBJ2-2; 11 bases are a match to TRBD2. CDR1 SEHNR and CDR2 FQNEAQ come from the germline V gene (reference sequence). This CDR3 is 19 amino acids long. V trimming: 5 bases; J trimming: 3 bases; junction bases outside the gene matches: 14. In DNA form, the CDR3 reads TGTGCCAGCAGCCCCTCCCTAGCGGGGGGCCTATCTGACACCGGGGAGCTGTTTTTT. It codes for CASSPSLAGGLSDTGELFF.

The chain carries TRBV2 and TRBJ2-1, with D perhaps TRBD2 (5 bases). Germline V gene data show CDR1 as SNHLY and CDR2 as FYNNEI. The V end was cut by 4 bases, the J end by 6 bases, with 10 bases between. CDR3 length equals 13 residues. The CDR3 spells CASSALASNEQFF. As DNA, the CDR3 is TGTGCCAGCAGTGCCCTAGCATCCAATGAGCAGTTCTTC. The whole variable domain, filled in from reference TRBV2 and TRBJ2-1, reads EPEVTQTPSHQVTQMGQEVILRCVPISNHLYFYWYRQILGQKVEFLVSFYNNEISEKSEIFDDQFSVERPDGSNFTLKIRSTKLEDSAMYFCASSALASNEQFFGPGTRLTVL.

V and J are TRBV7-3 and TRBJ2-1; D is undetermined. The germline CDR1 and CDR2 sequences are SGHTA and FQGTGA. This CDR3 has 13 residues. V lost 1 base, J lost 5 bases, and 6 bases lay in between. The chain's CDR3 is CASSLSTDNEQFF. CDR3 nucleotide sequence: TGTGCCAGCAGCTTAAGCACAGACAATGAGCAGTTCTTC.

V usage is TRBV7-2 and J usage is TRBJ2-3, with TRBD1 matching 9 bases. Germline V CDR1 and CDR2: SGHTA, FQGNSA. The CDR3 has 13 residues. Trimming at V came to 4 bases and at J to 6 bases, leaving 2 bases not matched to a gene. Here the CDR3 reads CASSSDRGDTQYF. The CDR3 DNA sequence: TGTGCCAGCAGCTCGGACAGGGGTGATACGCAGTATTTT.

The gene calls are TRBV11-2 and TRBJ2-5, with D possibly TRBD1 on 5 matching bases. V was trimmed by 5 bases and J by 5 bases, leaving 9 bases between them. Germline CDR1 SGHAT, CDR2 FQNNGV. The CDR3 is made up of 12 amino acids. In nucleotides, the CDR3 is TGTGCCAGCAGCGTGGGGCGGGAGACCCAGTACTTC. Protein: CASSVGRETQYF.

V gene TRBV7-9 combines with J gene TRBJ1-4; D is possibly TRBD1 (5 bases). There are 18 residues in the CDR3. CDR1 SEHNR and CDR2 FQNEAQ come from the germline V gene (reference sequence). The V end was cut by 3 bases, the J end by 0 bases, with 17 bases between. CDR3: CASSFPLGGSPTNEKLFF. The DNA for the CDR3 is TGTGCCAGCAGCTTTCCACTCGGGGGGTCTCCAACTAATGAAAAACTGTTTTTT.

The rearrangement uses TRBV5-1 and TRBJ2-3; perhaps TRBD1 as D (5 bases). V lost 2 bases to trimming and J lost 2 bases, with 9 bases between them. Germline assignment: CDR1 SGHRS and CDR2 YFSETQ. The CDR3 covers 14 residues. The CDR3 coding sequence is TGCGCCAGCAGCTTTACTGGGGCCACAGATACGCAGTATTTT. This sequence encodes CASSFTGATDTQYF.

The CDR3, as DNA: TGTGCCACCAACCCTTCCACCCGGTGGGAGACCCAGTACTTC. Translated: CATNPSTRWETQYF. The chain links TRBV15 to TRBJ2-5; D unresolved. The CDR3 covers 14 residues. Trimming stripped 7 bases from V and 5 bases from J, with 17 bases between. CDR1 and CDR2 from the germline V gene are LNHNV and YYDKDF (reference sequence). Full variable domain (rest looked up from reference TRBV15 and TRBJ2-5): DAMVIQNPRYQVTQFGKPVTLSCSQTLNHNVMYWYQQKSSQAPKLLFHYYDKDFNNEADTPDNFQSRRPNTSFCFLDIRSPGLGDTAMYLCATNPSTRWETQYFGPGTRLLVL.

The chain joins TRBV5-1 to TRBJ2-3; TRBD2 is a possible D gene (5 bases). The CDR3 is 15 residues long. Trimming cost V 0 bases and J 3 bases, with 11 bases left between them. In germline, CDR1 is SGHRS, CDR2 YFSETQ. The DNA for the CDR3 is TGCGCCAGCAGCTTGGTGGCCCGGGGAACAGATACGCAGTATTTT. Protein product: CASSLVARGTDTQYF.

The chain links TRBV19 to TRBJ2-3, with a possible D match to TRBD2 (6 bases). V dropped 5 bases and J dropped 2 bases, with 14 bases sitting between them. Per germline, CDR1 LNHDA and CDR2 SQIVND (reference sequence). This CDR3 has 15 residues. The CDR3 reads CASSPGLLVTDTQYF. As DNA, the CDR3 is TGTGCCAGTAGTCCGGGACTTCTTGTCACAGATACGCAGTATTTT.

This clone was found once. The rearrangement links TRBV9 to TRBJ2-1; D gene unclear. V was trimmed by 4 bases and J by 4 bases, leaving 9 bases between them. CDR1 and CDR2 from the germline V gene are SGDLS and YYNGEE. The length of the CDR3 is 13 residues. The CDR3 sequence: CASSSRVYNEQFF. The CDR3 DNA sequence: TGTGCCAGCAGCTCCCGGGTGTACAATGAGCAGTTCTTC.

The CDR3 coding sequence is TGTGCCAGCAGCCAAGATTCACAGGCCCGCTATGGCTACACCTTC. As protein: CASSQDSQARYGYTF. The chain recombines TRBV14 with TRBJ1-2; D is perhaps TRBD1 (5 bases). The germline V gene encodes CDR1 SGHDN and CDR2 FVKESK. The ends were cut back, 0 bases at V and 4 bases at J, with 12 bases in the middle. This CDR3 spans 15 amino acids.

V gene TRBV19 combines with J gene TRBJ1-1; D possibly corresponds to TRBD1 (6 bases). Trimming stripped 3 bases from V and 0 bases from J, with 14 bases between. This CDR3 spans 16 amino acids. Germline CDR1 LNHDA, CDR2 SQIVND (reference sequence). The CDR3, as DNA: TGTGCCAGTAGTATTTCAGGGGCGCGGGTGAACACTGAAGCTTTCTTT. It specifies CASSISGARVNTEAFF.

The chain joins TRBV3-1 (or the pseudogene TRBV3-2) to TRBJ1-1, with 8 nucleotides matching TRBD1. Germline V lookup: CDR1 LGHDT, CDR2 YNNKEL (reference sequence). V shed 4 bases, J shed 7 bases, and the junction held 8 bases outside the gene matches. The CDR3 covers 14 residues. The CDR3 region has the DNA TGTGCCAGCAGCCGAGTCAGGGGGCCTCGTGAAGCTTTCTTT. It encodes CASSRVRGPREAFF.

V and J are TRBV5-4 and TRBJ1-4; 7 positions agree with TRBD1. J gave up 7 bases and V 4 bases, and 10 bases lay outside the gene matches. CDR3 length: 15 amino acids. Germline CDR1 SGHNT, CDR2 YYREEE (reference sequence). The CDR3 sequence: CASSRSGQEGEKLFF. Here the CDR3 DNA reads TGTGCCAGCAGCCGATCTGGACAGGAAGGTGAAAAACTGTTTTTT.

The chain joins TRBV7-3 to TRBJ2-1; 11 bases map to TRBD1. Germline V gene lookup returns CDR1 SGHTA and CDR2 FQGTGA. The CDR3 is 14 residues long. Trimming at V came to 0 bases and at J to 9 bases, leaving 1 base not matched to a gene. CDR3 in DNA: TGTGCCAGCAGCTTAACCGGGACAGGGGGTGAGCAGTTCTTC. Protein: CASSLTGTGGEQFF.

Only one count was recorded for this clone. The rearrangement joins TRBV5-1 to TRBJ1-1, with D tentatively TRBD1 (5 bases). The CDR3 is made up of 13 amino acids. Germline values: CDR1 SGHRS, CDR2 YFSETQ. With 0 bases removed from V and 11 bases from J, the gap between germline ends came to 14 bases. The CDR3 protein is CASSLEGPRDAFF. In DNA, the CDR3 is TGCGCCAGCAGCTTGGAGGGGCCTCGGGACGCTTTCTTT.

The CDR3 nucleotides read TGCGCCAGCGGTGAAATGCAAGAGACCCAGTACTTC. It encodes CASGEMQETQYF. The V call is TRBV5-1, the J call TRBJ2-5; no reliable D call. The V end lost 7 bases, the J end lost 2 bases, and 9 bases lay between the germline ends. The CDR3 consists of 12 residues. Germline CDR1 SGHRS, CDR2 YFSETQ.

The V gene is TRBV21-1, the J gene TRBJ2-3; the table gives TRBD1 as D, unverified against the DNA. TRBV21-1 is designated a pseudogene. The CDR3 covers 16 residues. The CDR3 is CASSKDQGPSTDTQYF. CDR3 coding DNA: TGTGCCAGCAGCAAAGATCAGGGGCCTAGCACAGATACGCAGTATTTT.

J is TRBJ2-5 and V is TRBV6-4; the match to TRBD1 covers 9 bases. J was trimmed by 7 bases and V by 8 bases; bases with no gene match: 11. Per the germline V gene, CDR1 is MRHNA and CDR2 is SNTAGT. This CDR3 contains 14 residues. The CDR3 sequence is CASPETGGSRTQYF. The CDR3 DNA reads TGTGCCAGCCCAGAGACAGGGGGGTCTCGGACCCAGTACTTC.

This rearrangement joins TRBV4-2 to TRBJ2-3; weak D call: TRBD2 (7 bases). CDR3 size: 16 residues. Germline values: CDR1 LGHNA, CDR2 YNFKEQ. V was trimmed by 0 bases and J by 2 bases, leaving 12 bases between them. In nucleotides, the CDR3 is TGTGCCAGCAGCCAAGATCCACGGGGGGCCACAGATACGCAGTATTTT. Residues: CASSQDPRGATDTQYF.

The CDR3 loop is CASSSPDRGNTEAFF. CDR3 sequence (DNA): TGTGCCAGCAGCTCCCCCGACAGGGGGAACACTGAAGCTTTCTTT. The chain links TRBV5-4 to TRBJ1-1; 8 nucleotides agree with TRBD1. The CDR3 has 15 amino acids. Losses at the gene ends were 3 bases for V and 1 base for J; bases not matched to a gene: 5. From germline, CDR1 is SGHNT and CDR2 YYREEE (reference sequence).